The clone carrying this T cell receptor beta chain has just one count. Antigen: not known. Deletions cut 0 bases from V and 5 bases from J, with 5 bases between. The CDR3 sequence is 12 residues long. MiXCR, run by TCRdb on the 5' RACE reads, gives a single entry per CDR3 protein. The repertoire includes about 530,000 distinct CDR3 sequences, more than 20% of them detected once, and approximately 0.48% sits in the top ten. This record comes from a study of identical twins. Overall study findings and caveats: For cord blood, abundant beta clonotypes had fewer insertions, unlike memory repertoires, which showed none. Partly confounded zero-insertion analyses could result from invariant MAIT and iNKT cells.

In addition, the sample was reused for a study of yellow fever vaccine responses in identical twins.

This TCR was recovered from a woman in her late teens or twenties in good health. Material: CD4+ T cells sorted from blood. This rearrangement joins TRBV12-3 or TRBV12-4 to TRBJ2-7, with no clear D. The DNA of the CDR3 is TGTGCCAGCAGTTTAGCGCTCGACGAGCAGTACTTC. Translation: CASSLALDEQYF.